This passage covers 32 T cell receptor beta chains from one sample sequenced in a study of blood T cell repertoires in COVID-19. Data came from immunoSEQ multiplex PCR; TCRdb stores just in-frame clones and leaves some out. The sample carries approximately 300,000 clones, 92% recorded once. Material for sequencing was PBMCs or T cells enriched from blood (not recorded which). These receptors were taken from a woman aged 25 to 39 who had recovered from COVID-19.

CDR3 loop: CASSPLYRGYEQYF. The CDR3 nucleotides are TGTGCCAGCAGCCCACTCTACAGGGGATACGAGCAGTACTTC. The rearrangement joins TRBV11-3 to TRBJ2-7, with TRBD1 identical over 7 bases. J was trimmed by 4 bases and V by 5 bases; bases with no gene match: 8. CDR1 and CDR2 from the germline V gene are SGHNT and YENEEA. The CDR3 consists of 14 residues.

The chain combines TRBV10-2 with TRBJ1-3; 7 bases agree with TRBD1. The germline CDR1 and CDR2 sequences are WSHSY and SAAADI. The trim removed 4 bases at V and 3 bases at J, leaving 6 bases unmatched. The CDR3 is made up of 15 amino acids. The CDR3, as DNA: TGCGCCAGCAGTGGACCGGGACAGCATGGAAACACCATATATTTT. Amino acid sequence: CASSGPGQHGNTIYF.

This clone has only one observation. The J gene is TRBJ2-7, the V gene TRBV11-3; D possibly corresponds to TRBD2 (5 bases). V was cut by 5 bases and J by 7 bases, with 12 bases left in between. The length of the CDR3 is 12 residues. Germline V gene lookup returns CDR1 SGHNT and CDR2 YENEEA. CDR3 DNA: TGTGCCAGCAGCGGCAGCGAGGGAGAGCAGTACTTC. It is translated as CASSGSEGEQYF.

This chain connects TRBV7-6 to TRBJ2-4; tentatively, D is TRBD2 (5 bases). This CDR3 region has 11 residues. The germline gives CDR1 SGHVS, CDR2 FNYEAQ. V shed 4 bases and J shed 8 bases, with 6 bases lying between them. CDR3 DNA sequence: TGTGCCAGCAGCTCCGGGGACATTCAGTACTTC. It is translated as CASSSGDIQYF.

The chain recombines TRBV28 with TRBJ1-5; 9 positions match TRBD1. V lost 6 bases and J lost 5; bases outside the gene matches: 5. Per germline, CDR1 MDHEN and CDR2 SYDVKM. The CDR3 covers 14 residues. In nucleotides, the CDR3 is TGTGCCAGCAGCCCCTGGACAGGGGATCAGCCCCAGCATTTT. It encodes CASSPWTGDQPQHF.

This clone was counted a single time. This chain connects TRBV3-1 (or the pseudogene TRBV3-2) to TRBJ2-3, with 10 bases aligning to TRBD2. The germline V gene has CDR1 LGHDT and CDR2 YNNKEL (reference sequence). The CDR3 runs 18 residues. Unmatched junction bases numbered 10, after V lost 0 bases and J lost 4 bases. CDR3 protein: CASSQEDGLAGAPDTQYF. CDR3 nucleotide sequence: TGTGCCAGCAGCCAAGAGGATGGGCTAGCGGGGGCCCCAGATACGCAGTATTTT.

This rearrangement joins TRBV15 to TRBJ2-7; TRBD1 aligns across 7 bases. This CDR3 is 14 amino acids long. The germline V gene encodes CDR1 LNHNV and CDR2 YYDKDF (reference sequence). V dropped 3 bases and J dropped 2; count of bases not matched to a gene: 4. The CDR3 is CATSSNRGPYEQYF. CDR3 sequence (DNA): TGTGCCACCAGCAGCAACAGGGGACCCTACGAGCAGTACTTC.

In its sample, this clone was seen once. The DNA of the CDR3 is TGTGCCAGCAGCTGGAGGACCGGGGAGCTGTTTTTT. It is translated as CASSWRTGELFF. The chain links TRBV7-9 to TRBJ2-2; D is possibly TRBD2 (5 bases). CDR3 length: 12 residues. CDR1 is SEHNR and CDR2 is FQNEAQ in the germline V gene (reference sequence). Between the trimmed V and J ends, which lost 4 bases and 5 bases, there was a span of 5 bases.

The CDR3 reads CAISDDRGAYNEQFF. The CDR3 DNA is TGTGCCATCAGTGACGACAGGGGAGCCTACAATGAGCAGTTCTTC. The rearrangement joins TRBV10-3 to TRBJ2-1; 8 bases align to TRBD1. There are 15 residues in the CDR3. Germline CDR1 is ENHRY and CDR2 is SYGVKD. J gave up 2 bases and V 3 bases, and 3 bases lay outside the gene matches.

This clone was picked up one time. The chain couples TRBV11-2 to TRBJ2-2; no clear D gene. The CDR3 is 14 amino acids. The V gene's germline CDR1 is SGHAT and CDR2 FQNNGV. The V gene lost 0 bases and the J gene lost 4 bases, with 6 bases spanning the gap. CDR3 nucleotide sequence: TGTGCCAGCAGCTTAGATCGTCGCACCGGGGAGCTGTTTTTT. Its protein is CASSLDRRTGELFF.

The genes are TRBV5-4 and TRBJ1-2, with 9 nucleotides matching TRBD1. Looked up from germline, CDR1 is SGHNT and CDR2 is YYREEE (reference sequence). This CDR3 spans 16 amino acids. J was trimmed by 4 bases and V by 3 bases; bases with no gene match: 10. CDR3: CASSSPPGQGVYGYTF. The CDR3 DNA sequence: TGTGCCAGCAGCTCGCCGCCGGGACAGGGCGTCTATGGCTACACCTTC.

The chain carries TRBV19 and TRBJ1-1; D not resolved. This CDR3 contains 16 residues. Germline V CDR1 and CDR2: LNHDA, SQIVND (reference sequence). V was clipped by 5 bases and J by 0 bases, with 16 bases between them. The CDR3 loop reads CASSFSAGVMNTEAFF. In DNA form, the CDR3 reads TGTGCCAGTAGTTTCTCGGCAGGCGTTATGAACACTGAAGCTTTCTTT.

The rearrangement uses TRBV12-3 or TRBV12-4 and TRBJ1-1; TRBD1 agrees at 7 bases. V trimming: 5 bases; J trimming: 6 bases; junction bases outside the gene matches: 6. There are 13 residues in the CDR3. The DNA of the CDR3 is TGTGCCAGCAGTGAAAATGACAGGGCTGAAGCTTTCTTT. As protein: CASSENDRAEAFF.

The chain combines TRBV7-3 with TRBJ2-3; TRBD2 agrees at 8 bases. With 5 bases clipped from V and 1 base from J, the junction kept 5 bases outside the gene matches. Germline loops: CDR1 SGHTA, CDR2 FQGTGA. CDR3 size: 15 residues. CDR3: CASSPFGGGTDTQYF. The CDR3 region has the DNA TGTGCCAGCAGCCCTTTCGGGGGGGGCACAGATACGCAGTATTTT.

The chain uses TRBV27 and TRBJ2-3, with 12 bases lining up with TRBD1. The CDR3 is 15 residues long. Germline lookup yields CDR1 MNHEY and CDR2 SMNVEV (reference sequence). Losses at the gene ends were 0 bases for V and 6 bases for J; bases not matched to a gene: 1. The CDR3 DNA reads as TGTGCCAGCAGTTTATCTGGGACAGGGGGCGATACGCAGTATTTT. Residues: CASSLSGTGGDTQYF.

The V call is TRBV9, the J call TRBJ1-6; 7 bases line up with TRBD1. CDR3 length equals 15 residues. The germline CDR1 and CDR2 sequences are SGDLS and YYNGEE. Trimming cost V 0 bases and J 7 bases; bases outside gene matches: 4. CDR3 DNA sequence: TGTGCCAGCAGCGTAGCGGGCAGGGGGAATTCACCCCTCCACTTT. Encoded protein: CASSVAGRGNSPLHF. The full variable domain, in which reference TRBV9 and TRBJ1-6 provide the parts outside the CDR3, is DSGVTQTPKHLITATGQRVTLRCSPRSGDLSVYWYQQSLDQGLQFLIQYYNGEERAKGNILERFSAQQFPDLHSELNLSSLELGDSALYFCASSVAGRGNSPLHFGNGTRLTVT.

The chain's CDR3 is CASGPHRDRMALNTEAFF. The CDR3 nucleotides are TGTGCTAGTGGGCCCCACCGGGACAGGATGGCCCTTAACACTGAAGCTTTCTTT. V usage is TRBV12-5 and J usage is TRBJ1-1, with 8 bases identical to TRBD1. The trim removed 6 bases at V and 2 bases at J, leaving 17 bases unmatched. Germline V gene lookup returns CDR1 LGHNT and CDR2 FRNRAP. The CDR3 is 18 amino acids.

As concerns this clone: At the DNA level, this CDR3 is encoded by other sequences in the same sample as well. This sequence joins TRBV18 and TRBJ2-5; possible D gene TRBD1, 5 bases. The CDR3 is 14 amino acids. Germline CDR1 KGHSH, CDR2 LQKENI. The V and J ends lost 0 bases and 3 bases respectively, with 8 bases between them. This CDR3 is CASSPPGQKETQYF. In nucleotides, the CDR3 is TGTGCCAGCTCACCACCGGGGCAGAAAGAGACCCAGTACTTC.

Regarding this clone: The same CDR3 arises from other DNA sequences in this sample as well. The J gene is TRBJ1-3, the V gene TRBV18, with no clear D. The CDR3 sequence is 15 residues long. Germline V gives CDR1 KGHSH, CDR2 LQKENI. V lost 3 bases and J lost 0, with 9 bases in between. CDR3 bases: TGTGCCAGCTCACCCCCGGGTCTCTCTGGAAACACCATATATTTT. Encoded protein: CASSPPGLSGNTIYF. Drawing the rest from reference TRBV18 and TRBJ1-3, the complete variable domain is NAGVMQNPRHLVRRRGQEARLRCSPMKGHSHVYWYRQLPEEGLKFMVYLQKENIIDESGMPKERFSAEFPKEGPSILRIQQVVRGDSAAYFCASSPPGLSGNTIYFGEGSWLTVV.

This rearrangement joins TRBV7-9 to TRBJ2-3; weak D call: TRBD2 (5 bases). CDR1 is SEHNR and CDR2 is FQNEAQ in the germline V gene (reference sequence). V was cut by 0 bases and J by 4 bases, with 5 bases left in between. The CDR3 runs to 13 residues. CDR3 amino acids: CASSLAGADTQYF. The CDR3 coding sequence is TGTGCCAGCAGCTTAGCGGGAGCAGATACGCAGTATTTT.

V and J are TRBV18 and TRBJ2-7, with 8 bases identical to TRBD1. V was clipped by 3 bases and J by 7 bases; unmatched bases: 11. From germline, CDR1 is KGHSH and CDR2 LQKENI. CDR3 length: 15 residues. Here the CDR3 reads CASSPAGTGRLEQYF. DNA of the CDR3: TGTGCCAGCTCACCTGCCGGGACAGGCAGGTTAGAGCAGTACTTC.

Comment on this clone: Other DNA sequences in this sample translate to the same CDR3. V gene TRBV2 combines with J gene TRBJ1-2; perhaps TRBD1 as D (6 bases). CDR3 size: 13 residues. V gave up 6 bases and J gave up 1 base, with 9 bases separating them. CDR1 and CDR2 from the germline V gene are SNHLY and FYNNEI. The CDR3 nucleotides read TGTGCCAGCAGCGCGGACAGTAACTATGGCTACACCTTC. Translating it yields CASSADSNYGYTF.

The CDR3 bases are TGTGCCAGCAGTTTTCGCAGGGCGGGGTATCAAGAGACCCAGTACTTC. It specifies CASSFRRAGYQETQYF. The V gene is TRBV6-5, the J gene TRBJ2-5, with D maybe TRBD2 (6 bases). Germline V gene sequence: CDR1 MNHEY, CDR2 SVGAGI. V lost 4 bases and J lost 2, with 17 bases in between. This CDR3 region has 16 residues.

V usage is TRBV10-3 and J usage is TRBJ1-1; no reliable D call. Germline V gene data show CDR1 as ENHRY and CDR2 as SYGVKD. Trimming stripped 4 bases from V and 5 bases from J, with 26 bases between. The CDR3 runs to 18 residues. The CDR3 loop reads CAISGPRRAGQPGTEAFF. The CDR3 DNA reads TGTGCCATCAGTGGACCCCGGCGGGCAGGCCAACCGGGTACTGAAGCTTTCTTT.

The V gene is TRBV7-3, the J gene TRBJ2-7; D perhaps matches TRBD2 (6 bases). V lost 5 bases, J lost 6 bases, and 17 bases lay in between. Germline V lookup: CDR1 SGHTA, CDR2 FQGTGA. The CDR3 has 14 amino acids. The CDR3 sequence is CASSPQPTSPEQYF. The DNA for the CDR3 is TGTGCCAGCAGCCCACAACCGACTAGTCCCGAGCAGTACTTC.

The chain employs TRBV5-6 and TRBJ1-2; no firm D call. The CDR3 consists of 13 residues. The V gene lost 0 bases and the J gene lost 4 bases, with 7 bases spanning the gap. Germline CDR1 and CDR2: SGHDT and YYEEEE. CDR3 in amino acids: CASSLVQSYGYTF. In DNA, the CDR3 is TGTGCCAGCAGCTTGGTACAGAGCTATGGCTACACCTTC. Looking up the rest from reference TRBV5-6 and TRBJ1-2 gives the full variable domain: DAGVTQSPTHLIKTRGQQVTLRCSPKSGHDTVSWYQQALGQGPQFIFQYYEEEERQRGNFPDRFSGHQFPNYSSELNVNALLLGDSALYLCASSLVQSYGYTFGSGTRLTVV.

CDR3: CASSFTGYSGANVLTF. In nucleotides, the CDR3 is TGTGCCAGCAGCTTTACAGGGTACTCTGGGGCCAACGTCCTGACTTTC. The chain has TRBV11-3 and TRBJ2-6, with a weak D call TRBD1 (6 bases). Germline lookup yields CDR1 SGHNT and CDR2 YENEEA. With 3 bases removed from V and 0 bases from J, the gap between germline ends came to 9 bases. CDR3 size: 16 residues.

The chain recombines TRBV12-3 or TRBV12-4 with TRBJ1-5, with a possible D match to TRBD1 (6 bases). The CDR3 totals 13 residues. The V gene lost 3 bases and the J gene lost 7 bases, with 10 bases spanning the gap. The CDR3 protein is CASSFQGNQPQHF. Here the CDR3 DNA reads TGTGCCAGCAGTTTTCAGGGGAACCAGCCCCAGCATTTT.

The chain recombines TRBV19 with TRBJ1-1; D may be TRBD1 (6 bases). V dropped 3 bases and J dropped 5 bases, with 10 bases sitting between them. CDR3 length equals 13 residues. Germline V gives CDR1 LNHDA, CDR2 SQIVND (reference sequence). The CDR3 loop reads CASSIHRDTEAFF. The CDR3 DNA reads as TGTGCCAGTAGTATCCACAGGGATACTGAAGCTTTCTTT. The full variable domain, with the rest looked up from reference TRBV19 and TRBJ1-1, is DGGITQSPKYLFRKEGQNVTLSCEQNLNHDAMYWYRQDPGQGLRLIYYSQIVNDFQKGDIAEGYSVSREKKESFPLTVTSAQKNPTAFYLCASSIHRDTEAFFGQGTRLTVV.

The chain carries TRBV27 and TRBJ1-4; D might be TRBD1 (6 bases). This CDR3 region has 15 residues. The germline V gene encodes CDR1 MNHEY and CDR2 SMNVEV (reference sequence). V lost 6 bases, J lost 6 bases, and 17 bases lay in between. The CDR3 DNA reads TGTGCCAGCAGGTCCCGGGGGGCTGTTTATGAAAAACTGTTTTTT. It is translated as CASRSRGAVYEKLFF. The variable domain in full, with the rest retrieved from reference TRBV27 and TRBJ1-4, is EAQVTQNPRYLITVTGKKLTVTCSQNMNHEYMSWYRQDPGLGLRQIYYSMNVEVTDKGDVPEGYKVSRKEKRNFPLILESPSPNQTSLYFCASRSRGAVYEKLFFGSGTQLSVL.

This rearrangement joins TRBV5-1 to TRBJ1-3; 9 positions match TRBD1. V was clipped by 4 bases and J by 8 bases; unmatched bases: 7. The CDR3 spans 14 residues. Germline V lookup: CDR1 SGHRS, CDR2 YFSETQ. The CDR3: CASSDGTGSDTIYF. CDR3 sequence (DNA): TGCGCCAGCAGCGACGGGACAGGGTCGGACACCATATATTTT.

CDR3 in amino acids: CASSPPNGGPLGYEQFF. The CDR3 DNA is TGTGCCAGCTCACCACCGAACGGGGGGCCTCTCGGCTATGAGCAGTTCTTC. V is TRBV18 and J is TRBJ2-1, with D perhaps matching TRBD2 (7 bases). The V gene lost 0 bases and the J gene lost 8 bases, with 20 bases spanning the gap. Germline CDR1 reads KGHSH; CDR2 reads LQKENI. This CDR3 is built from 17 residues.